This TCR beta chain was retrieved from a study of T cells in Graves' hyperthyroidism and ophthalmopathy. This CDR3 spans 12 amino acids. Trimming removed 4 bases at V and 4 bases at J, with 7 bases between. TCR beta CDR3 region amplification was performed from RNA transcripts. RT-PCR in the first round (using the HTBI primer set) targeted the TCR CDR3. TCRdb redid the calling of the multiplex PCR reads with MiXCR, one entry per CDR3 protein. The table records more than 500,000 distinct CDR3 sequences, approximately 44% of them present only once. This clonotype showed up just a few times. The TCR sequence derives from an adult woman with Graves' disease, either hyperthyroidism or ophthalmopathy (not recorded which). The gene calls are TRBV12-3 or TRBV12-4 and TRBJ2-5; D might be TRBD1 (6 bases). What was sequenced was peripheral blood or thyroid tissue (not recorded which). CDR3 DNA: TGTGCCAGCAGTTGGGGGCGAGAGACCCAGTACTTC. Translating gives CASSWGRETQYF.